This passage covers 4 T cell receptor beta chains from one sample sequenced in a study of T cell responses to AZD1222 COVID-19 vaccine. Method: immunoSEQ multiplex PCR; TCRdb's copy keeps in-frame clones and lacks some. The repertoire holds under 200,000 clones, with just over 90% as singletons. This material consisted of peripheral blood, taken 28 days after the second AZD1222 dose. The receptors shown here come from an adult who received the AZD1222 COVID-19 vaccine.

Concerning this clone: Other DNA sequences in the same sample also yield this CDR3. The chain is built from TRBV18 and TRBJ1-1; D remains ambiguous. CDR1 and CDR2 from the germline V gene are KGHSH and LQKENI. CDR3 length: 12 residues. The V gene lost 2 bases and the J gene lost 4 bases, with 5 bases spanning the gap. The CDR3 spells CASSPGSTEAFF. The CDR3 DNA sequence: TGTGCCAGCTCACCAGGGTCCACTGAAGCTTTCTTT.

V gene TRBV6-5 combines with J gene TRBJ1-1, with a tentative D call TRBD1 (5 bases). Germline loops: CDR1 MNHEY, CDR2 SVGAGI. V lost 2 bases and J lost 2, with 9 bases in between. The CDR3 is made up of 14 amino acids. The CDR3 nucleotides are TGTGCCAGCAGTTACGGACACGTTAACACTGAAGCTTTCTTT. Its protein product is CASSYGHVNTEAFF.

The DNA for the CDR3 is TGTGCCAGCAGCTTACTTGACTTGGCGGGAGGCTACGAGCAGTACTTC. This codes for CASSLLDLAGGYEQYF. The genes are TRBV11-2 and TRBJ2-7; 8 nucleotides agree with TRBD2. Germline V gene data show CDR1 as SGHAT and CDR2 as FQNNGV. With 2 bases clipped from V and 3 bases from J, the junction kept 9 bases outside the gene matches. The CDR3 loop spans 16 amino acids.

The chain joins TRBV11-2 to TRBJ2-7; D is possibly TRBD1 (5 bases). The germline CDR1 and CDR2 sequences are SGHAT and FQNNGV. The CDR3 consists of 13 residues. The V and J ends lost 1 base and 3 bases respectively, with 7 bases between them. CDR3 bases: TGTGCCAGCAGCTTAGGCAGGGACTACGAGCAGTACTTC. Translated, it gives CASSLGRDYEQYF.